The clone carrying this TCR beta chain was recorded a few times. Its antigen is unidentified. This entry comes from a study of T cells in Graves' hyperthyroidism and ophthalmopathy. About the study: The authors collected peripheral blood at initial diagnosis, before any treatment.

TCR beta CDR3 sequences were amplified from RNA transcripts. A first-round RT-PCR of the TCR CDR3 used the HTBI primer set. TCRdb redid the calling of the multiplex PCR reads with MiXCR, one entry per CDR3 protein. The sample yields about 350,000 distinct CDR3 sequences, around 18% seen once. The germline V gene has CDR1 SGHRS and CDR2 YFSETQ. V dropped 3 bases and J dropped 1; count of bases not matched to a gene: 9. This CDR3 has 17 residues. The study left out patients who had uncontrolled infection, other autoimmune disease, pregnancy or lactation. Study outcomes and limitations: Blood also showed most of the thyroid clonotypes that were expanded above 0.001. Ophthalmopathy and stable hyperthyroidism were told apart by a 13 V-J model.

The clonotype originates from a woman aged 40 to 50 with Graves' ophthalmopathy. The specimen was blood. This chain uses TRBV5-1 with TRBJ2-5, with 10 bases lining up with TRBD2. The CDR3 here is CASSSGVAGGRQETQYF. In DNA, the CDR3 is TGCGCCAGCAGCTCGGGCGTAGCGGGAGGACGCCAAGAGACCCAGTACTTC.